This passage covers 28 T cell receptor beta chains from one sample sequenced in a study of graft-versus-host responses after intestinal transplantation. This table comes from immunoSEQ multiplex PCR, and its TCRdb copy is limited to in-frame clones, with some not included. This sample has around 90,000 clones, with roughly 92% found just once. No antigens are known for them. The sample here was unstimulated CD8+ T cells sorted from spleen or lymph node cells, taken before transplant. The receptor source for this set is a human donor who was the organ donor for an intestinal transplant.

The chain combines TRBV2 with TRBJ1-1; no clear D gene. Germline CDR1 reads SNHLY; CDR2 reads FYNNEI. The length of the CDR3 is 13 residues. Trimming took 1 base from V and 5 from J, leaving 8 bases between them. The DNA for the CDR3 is TGTGCCAGCAGTGAAGTTGGCGGGACTGAAGCTTTCTTT. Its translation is CASSEVGGTEAFF.

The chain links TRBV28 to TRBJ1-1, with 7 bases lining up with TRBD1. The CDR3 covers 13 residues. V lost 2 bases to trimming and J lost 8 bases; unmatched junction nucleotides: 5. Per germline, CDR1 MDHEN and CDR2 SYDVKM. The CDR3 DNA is TGTGCCAGCAGTTTAATTGGGACAGACGAAGCTTTCTTT. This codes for CASSLIGTDEAFF.

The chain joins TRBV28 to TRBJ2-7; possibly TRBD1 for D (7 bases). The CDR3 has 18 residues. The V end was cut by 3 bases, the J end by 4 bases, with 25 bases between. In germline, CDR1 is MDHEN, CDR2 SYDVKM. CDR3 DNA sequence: TGTGCCAGCAGTTTTAATCTCGTGCGGGACAGACGACATTACGAGCAGTACTTC. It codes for CASSFNLVRDRRHYEQYF.

In nucleotides, the CDR3 is TGTGCCAGCAGCTTAGACGGGAGGCCGTGGAAGACCCAGTACTTC. The encoded protein is CASSLDGRPWKTQYF. V usage is TRBV7-9 and J usage is TRBJ2-5, with 7 nucleotides matching TRBD2. J was trimmed by 6 bases and V by 1 base; bases with no gene match: 8. Germline CDR1 is SEHNR and CDR2 is FQNEAQ (reference sequence). The CDR3 extends over 15 amino acids.

CDR3 sequence reads: CTSGAYEQYF. CDR3 sequence (DNA): TGCACTAGCGGGGCCTACGAGCAGTACTTC. V gene TRBV29-1 combines with J gene TRBJ2-7, with TRBD2 matching over 9 bases. Germline assignment: CDR1 SQVTM and CDR2 ANQGSEA. The CDR3 contains 10 residues.

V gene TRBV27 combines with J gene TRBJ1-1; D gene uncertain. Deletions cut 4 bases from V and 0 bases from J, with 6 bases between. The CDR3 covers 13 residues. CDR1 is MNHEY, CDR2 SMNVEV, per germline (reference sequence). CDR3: CASSSTVNTEAFF. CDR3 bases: TGTGCCAGCAGTTCCACAGTGAACACTGAAGCTTTCTTT.

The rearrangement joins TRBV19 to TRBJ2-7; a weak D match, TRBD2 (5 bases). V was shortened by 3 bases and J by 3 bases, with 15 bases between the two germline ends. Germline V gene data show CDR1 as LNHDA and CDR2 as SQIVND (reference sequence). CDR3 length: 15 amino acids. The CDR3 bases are TGTGCCAGTAGTATCAGTTTAGGAGGTCTCTACGAGCAGTACTTC. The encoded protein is CASSISLGGLYEQYF.

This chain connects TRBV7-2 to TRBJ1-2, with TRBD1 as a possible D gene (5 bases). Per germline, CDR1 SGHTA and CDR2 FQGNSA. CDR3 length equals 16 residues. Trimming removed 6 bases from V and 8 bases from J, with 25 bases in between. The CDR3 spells CASSRPPWGGRRGYTF. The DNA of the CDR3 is TGTGCCAGCAGTCGGCCCCCTTGGGGCGGCAGACGAGGCTACACCTTC.

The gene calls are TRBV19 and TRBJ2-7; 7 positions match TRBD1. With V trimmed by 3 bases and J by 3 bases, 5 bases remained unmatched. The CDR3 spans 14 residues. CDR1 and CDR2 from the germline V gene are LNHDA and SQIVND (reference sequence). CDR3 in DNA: TGTGCCAGTAGTATTCTCGGACAGGACTACGAGCAGTACTTC. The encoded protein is CASSILGQDYEQYF.

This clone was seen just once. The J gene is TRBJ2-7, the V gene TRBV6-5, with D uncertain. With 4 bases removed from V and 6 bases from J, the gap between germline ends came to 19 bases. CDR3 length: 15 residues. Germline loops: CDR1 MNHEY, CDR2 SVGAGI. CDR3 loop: CASSFTEALMGEQYF. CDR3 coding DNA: TGTGCCAGCAGTTTCACTGAGGCTCTCATGGGCGAGCAGTACTTC.

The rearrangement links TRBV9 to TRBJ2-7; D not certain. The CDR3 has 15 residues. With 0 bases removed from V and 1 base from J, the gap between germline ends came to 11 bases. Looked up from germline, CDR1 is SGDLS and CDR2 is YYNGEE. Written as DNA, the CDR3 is TGTGCCAGCAGCGTAGGGCAGGCCCGTTCCTACGAGCAGTACTTC. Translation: CASSVGQARSYEQYF. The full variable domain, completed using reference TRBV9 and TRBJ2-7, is DSGVTQTPKHLITATGQRVTLRCSPRSGDLSVYWYQQSLDQGLQFLIQYYNGEERAKGNILERFSAQQFPDLHSELNLSSLELGDSALYFCASSVGQARSYEQYFGPGTRLTVT.

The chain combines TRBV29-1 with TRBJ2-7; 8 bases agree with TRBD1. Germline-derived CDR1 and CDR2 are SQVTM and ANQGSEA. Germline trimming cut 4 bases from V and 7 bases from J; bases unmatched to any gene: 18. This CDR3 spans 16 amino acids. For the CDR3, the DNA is TGCAGCGTTGTCTTTCTTGTGTCAGGGGGCTCGGGTGAGCAGTACTTC. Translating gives CSVVFLVSGGSGEQYF.

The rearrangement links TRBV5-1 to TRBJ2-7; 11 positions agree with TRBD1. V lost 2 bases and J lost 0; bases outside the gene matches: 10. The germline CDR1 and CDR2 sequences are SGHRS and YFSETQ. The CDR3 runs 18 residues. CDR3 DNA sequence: TGCGCCAGCAGCTTTCCGGGACAGGGGGAGTCTCCCTCCTACGAGCAGTACTTC. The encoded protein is CASSFPGQGESPSYEQYF. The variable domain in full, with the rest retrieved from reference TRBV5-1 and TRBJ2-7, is KAGVTQTPRYLIKTRGQQVTLSCSPISGHRSVSWYQQTPGQGLQFLFEYFSETQRNKGNFPGRFSGRQFSNSRSEMNVSTLELGDSALYLCASSFPGQGESPSYEQYFGPGTRLTVT.

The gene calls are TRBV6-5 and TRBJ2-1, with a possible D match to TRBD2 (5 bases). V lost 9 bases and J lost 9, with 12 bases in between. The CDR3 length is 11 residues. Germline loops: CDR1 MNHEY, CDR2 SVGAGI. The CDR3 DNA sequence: TGTGCCAGATGGAGGAAGTTTGAGCAGTTCTTC. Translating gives CARWRKFEQFF.

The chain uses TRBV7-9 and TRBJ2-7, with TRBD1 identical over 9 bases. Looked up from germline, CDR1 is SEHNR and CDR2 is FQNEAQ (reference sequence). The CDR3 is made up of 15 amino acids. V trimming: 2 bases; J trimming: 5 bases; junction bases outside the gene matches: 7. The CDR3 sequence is CASSLNLGQGDEQYF. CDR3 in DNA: TGTGCCAGCAGCTTAAATCTGGGACAGGGCGACGAGCAGTACTTC.

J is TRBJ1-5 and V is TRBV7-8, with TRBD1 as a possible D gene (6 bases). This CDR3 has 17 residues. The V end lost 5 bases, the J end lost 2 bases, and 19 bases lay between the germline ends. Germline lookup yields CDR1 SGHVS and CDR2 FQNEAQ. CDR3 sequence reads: CASSETVRGRGNQPQHF. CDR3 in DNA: TGTGCCAGCAGCGAGACGGTCAGGGGCCGGGGCAATCAGCCCCAGCATTTT.

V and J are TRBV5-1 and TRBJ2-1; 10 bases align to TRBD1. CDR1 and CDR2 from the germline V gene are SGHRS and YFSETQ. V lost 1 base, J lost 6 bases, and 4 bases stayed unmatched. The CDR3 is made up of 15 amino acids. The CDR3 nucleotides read TGCGCCAGCAGCTTGTTGGGGACAGGGGCCAATGAGCAGTTCTTC. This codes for CASSLLGTGANEQFF.

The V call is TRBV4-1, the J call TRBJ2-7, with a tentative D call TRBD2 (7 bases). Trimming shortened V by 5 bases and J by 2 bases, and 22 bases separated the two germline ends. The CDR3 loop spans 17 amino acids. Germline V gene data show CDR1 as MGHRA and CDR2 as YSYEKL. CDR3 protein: CASSGGGAAQEAYEQYF. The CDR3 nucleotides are TGCGCCAGCAGCGGCGGGGGCGCCGCTCAGGAAGCCTACGAGCAGTACTTC.

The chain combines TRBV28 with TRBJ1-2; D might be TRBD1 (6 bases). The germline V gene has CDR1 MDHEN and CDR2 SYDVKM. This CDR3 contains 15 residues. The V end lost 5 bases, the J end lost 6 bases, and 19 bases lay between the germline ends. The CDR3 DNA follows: TGTGCCAGCAGTGAAGTACAGGGAGGGAAAGATGGCTACACCTTC. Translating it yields CASSEVQGGKDGYTF.

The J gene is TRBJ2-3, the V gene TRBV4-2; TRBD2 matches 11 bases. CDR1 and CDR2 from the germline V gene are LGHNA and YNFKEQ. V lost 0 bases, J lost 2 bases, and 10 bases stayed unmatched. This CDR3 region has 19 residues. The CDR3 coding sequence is TGTGCCAGCAGCCAAGACTCGCCTACTAGCGGGGGACTCACAGATACGCAGTATTTT. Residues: CASSQDSPTSGGLTDTQYF.

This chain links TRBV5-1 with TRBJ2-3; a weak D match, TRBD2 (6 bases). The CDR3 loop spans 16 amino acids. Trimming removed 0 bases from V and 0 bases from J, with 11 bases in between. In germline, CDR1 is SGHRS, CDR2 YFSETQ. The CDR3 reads CASSLVLSGSTDTQYF. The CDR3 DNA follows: TGCGCCAGCAGCTTGGTCTTGAGCGGGAGCACAGATACGCAGTATTTT.

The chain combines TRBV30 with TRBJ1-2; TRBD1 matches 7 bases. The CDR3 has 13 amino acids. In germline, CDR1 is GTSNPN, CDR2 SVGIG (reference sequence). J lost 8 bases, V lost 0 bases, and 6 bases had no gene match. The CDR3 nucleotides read TGTGCCTGGAGTGTAGGGGGCGCAGAAGGCTACACCTTC. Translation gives CAWSVGGAEGYTF.

The CDR3 spells CASSPGQLQYEQYF. CDR3 sequence (DNA): TGTGCCAGCAGTCCCGGACAGCTTCAGTACGAGCAGTACTTC. This chain joins TRBV6-5 and TRBJ2-5; a possible D gene is TRBD1 (6 bases). The closer fit of TRBJ2-7 to the DNA end suggests the J call may be wrong. Germline V CDR1 and CDR2: MNHEY, SVGAGI. This CDR3 has 14 residues.

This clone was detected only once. As DNA, the CDR3 is TGTGCCACCCGAACTTTCGGCGGGGGGCGACGGGATACGCAGTATTTT. Translating gives CATRTFGGGRRDTQYF. This rearrangement joins TRBV15 to TRBJ2-3; 8 nucleotides match TRBD2. The V gene end was trimmed by 8 bases and the J gene end by 6 bases; junction bases not matched to a gene: 16. In germline, CDR1 is LNHNV, CDR2 YYDKDF (reference sequence). This CDR3 comprises 16 residues.

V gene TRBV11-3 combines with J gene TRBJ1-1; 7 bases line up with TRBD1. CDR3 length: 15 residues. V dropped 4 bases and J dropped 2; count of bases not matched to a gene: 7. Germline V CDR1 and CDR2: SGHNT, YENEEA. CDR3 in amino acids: CASSSGQTRNTEAFF. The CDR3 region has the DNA TGTGCCAGCAGCTCGGGACAGACCAGAAACACTGAAGCTTTCTTT.

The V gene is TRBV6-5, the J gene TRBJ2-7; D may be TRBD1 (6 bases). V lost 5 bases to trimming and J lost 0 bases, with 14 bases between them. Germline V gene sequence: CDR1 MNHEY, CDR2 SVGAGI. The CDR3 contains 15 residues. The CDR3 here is CASSPLGRGSYEQYF. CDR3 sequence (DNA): TGTGCCAGCAGTCCCCTGGGCAGGGGCTCCTACGAGCAGTACTTC.

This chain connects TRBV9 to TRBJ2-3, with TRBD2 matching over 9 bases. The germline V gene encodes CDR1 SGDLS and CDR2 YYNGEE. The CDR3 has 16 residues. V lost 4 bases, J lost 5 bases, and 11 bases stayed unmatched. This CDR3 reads CASSLLASGVGDTQYF. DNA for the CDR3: TGTGCCAGCAGCCTCCTCGCTAGCGGGGTTGGAGATACGCAGTATTTT.

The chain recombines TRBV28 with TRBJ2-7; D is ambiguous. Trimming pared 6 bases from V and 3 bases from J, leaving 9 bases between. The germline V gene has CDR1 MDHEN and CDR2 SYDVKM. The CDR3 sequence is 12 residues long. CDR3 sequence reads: CASSPGVYEQYF. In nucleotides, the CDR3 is TGTGCCAGCAGCCCCGGAGTCTACGAGCAGTACTTC.